The rows below give T cell receptor beta chains drawn from one sample of a study of blood T cells in healthy people across ages. Each CDR3 protein is one row after TCRdb ran MiXCR on the 5' RACE reads. Of over 1,200,000 distinct CDR3 sequences in the sample, almost 60% were seen once. Sequenced input: blood. Source of these receptors: a man aged 18 to 30 in good health. Both conserved end residues are part of each CDR3. Fields, in order: V gene, J gene, CDR3 protein.

V: TRBV3-1
J: TRBJ1-2
CDR3: CASTPTGGGYTF

V: TRBV29-1
J: TRBJ2-5
CDR3: CSTAEGGQETQYF

V: TRBV4-2
J: TRBJ2-5
CDR3: CASSQVEVGPTGTQETQYF

V: TRBV12-3/TRBV12-4
J: TRBJ1-4
CDR3: CASSLSQGETNEKLFF

V: TRBV25-1
J: TRBJ1-2
CDR3: CASSDSGTANYGYTF

V: TRBV4-1
J: TRBJ2-7
CDR3: CASGTGDSYEQYF

V: TRBV21-1
J: TRBJ2-5
CDR3: CASSSPLLRAQETQYF

V: TRBV6-5
J: TRBJ2-7
CDR3: CASGRDVGSYEQYF

V: TRBV6-2/TRBV6-3
J: TRBJ2-3
CDR3: CASSRYQATDTQYF

V: TRBV28
J: TRBJ1-6
CDR3: CASSFIDISSYNSPLHF

V: TRBV12-3/TRBV12-4
J: TRBJ1-6
CDR3: CASSTGQGGGSPLHF

V: TRBV15
J: TRBJ2-7
CDR3: CATSRGEVDYEQYF

V: TRBV4-3
J: TRBJ2-1
CDR3: CASSQDAPAGGIYEQFF

V: TRBV7-9
J: TRBJ2-1
CDR3: CASSFGAIYNEQFF

V: TRBV6-1
J: TRBJ2-7
CDR3: CASLFRISYEQYF

V: TRBV21-1
J: TRBJ2-3
CDR3: CASSLGDDQATQYF

V: TRBV6-5
J: TRBJ1-1
CDR3: CASTSPLRTEAFF

V: TRBV7-9
J: TRBJ2-3
CDR3: CASSPPPSDTQYF

V: TRBV29-1
J: TRBJ2-6
CDR3: CSVEARLRCRVVPGANVLTF

V: TRBV20-1
J: TRBJ1-2
CDR3: CSAREGPYGYTF

V: TRBV12-3/TRBV12-4
J: TRBJ2-1
CDR3: CASTLVGNEQFF

V: TRBV20-1
J: TRBJ2-1
CDR3: CSACRDGSYNEQFF

V: TRBV4-3
J: .
CDR3: CASSQETGSIYEQYF

V: TRBV10-3
J: TRBJ1-5
CDR3: CATRQNLDQPQHF

V: TRBV19
J: TRBJ1-1
CDR3: CASSMVLEGTEAFF

V: TRBV5-1
J: TRBJ2-3
CDR3: CASSLAEQGDTQYF